Presented here are 14 T cell receptor beta chains from one specimen sequenced in a study of blood T cell repertoires in COVID-19. The repertoire was sequenced with immunoSEQ multiplex PCR; TCRdb's copy has only in-frame clones and lacks some. The table has about 250,000 clones, roughly four fifths seen once. The specimen was peripheral blood. These receptors were collected from a man in his fifties with acute or convalescent COVID-19.

The chain recombines TRBV28 with TRBJ2-7; TRBD2 aligns across 8 bases. V lost 3 bases, J lost 3 bases, and 13 bases stayed unmatched. Germline V gene data show CDR1 as MDHEN and CDR2 as SYDVKM. The CDR3 is 17 amino acids. CDR3 protein: CASSFPSGLASIYEQYF. As DNA, the CDR3 is TGTGCCAGCAGTTTCCCATCAGGACTAGCTAGCATCTACGAGCAGTACTTC.

The chain recombines TRBV30 with TRBJ2-2, with D maybe TRBD1 (6 bases). The V gene lost 7 bases and the J gene lost 2 bases, with 20 bases spanning the gap. The CDR3 is made up of 16 amino acids. CDR1 and CDR2 (germline): GTSNPN, SVGIG (reference sequence). DNA of the CDR3: TGTGCCTCGACCGATGCCGGGACATTAAACACCGGGGAGCTGTTTTTT. Amino acids: CASTDAGTLNTGELFF.

This clone was observed many times. This chain joins TRBV27 and TRBJ1-4; D perhaps matches TRBD1 (6 bases). This CDR3 region has 15 residues. The ends were cut back, 4 bases at V and 8 bases at J, with 17 bases in the middle. Germline V gene sequence: CDR1 MNHEY, CDR2 SMNVEV (reference sequence). CDR3 sequence (DNA): TGTGCCAGCAGTTGGGGGCCAGGGCGAGGAGAAAAACTGTTTTTT. Translating it yields CASSWGPGRGEKLFF.

J is TRBJ1-3 and V is TRBV5-8; a possible D gene is TRBD1 (6 bases). CDR1 and CDR2 (germline): SGHTS, YDEGEE. Trimming took off 2 bases at V and 8 bases at J, with 11 bases between the two ends. This CDR3 has 13 residues. CDR3 nucleotides: TGTGCCAGCAGCTTTGACAGGTTCCACACCATATATTTT. Its translation is CASSFDRFHTIYF.

The chain has TRBV24-1 and TRBJ2-3, with 12 nucleotides matching TRBD2. V lost 2 bases, J lost 6 bases, and 8 bases stayed unmatched. The CDR3 consists of 17 residues. CDR1 and CDR2 from the germline V gene are KGHDR and SFDVKD. CDR3 sequence reads: CATSDSGTSGLWDTQYF. The DNA for the CDR3 is TGTGCCACCAGTGATTCCGGGACTAGCGGGTTGTGGGATACGCAGTATTTT.

The V and J genes are TRBV10-3 and TRBJ2-1; possible D gene TRBD2, 5 bases. The V gene lost 6 bases and the J gene lost 5 bases, with 20 bases spanning the gap. Germline CDR1 and CDR2: ENHRY and SYGVKD. This CDR3 has 16 residues. CDR3 in amino acids: CAISRLAGARNNEQFF. DNA of the CDR3: TGTGCCATCAGCCGGCTAGCAGGCGCTAGGAACAATGAGCAGTTCTTC.

This sequence joins TRBV2 and TRBJ2-5, with 7 bases matching TRBD2. V was clipped by 7 bases and J by 5 bases; unmatched bases: 13. The CDR3 runs 15 residues. Germline CDR1 reads SNHLY; CDR2 reads FYNNEI. The CDR3 protein is CASTGSRGSWETQYF. CDR3 nucleotide sequence: TGTGCCAGCACCGGGTCGCGGGGGTCTTGGGAGACCCAGTACTTC. The whole variable domain, filled in from reference TRBV2 and TRBJ2-5, reads EPEVTQTPSHQVTQMGQEVILRCVPISNHLYFYWYRQILGQKVEFLVSFYNNEISEKSEIFDDQFSVERPDGSNFTLKIRSTKLEDSAMYFCASTGSRGSWETQYFGPGTRLLVL.

The genes are TRBV5-6 and TRBJ2-7; 9 bases agree with TRBD2. The CDR3 loop spans 14 amino acids. The V and J ends lost 2 bases and 4 bases, in that order; junction bases with no gene match: 4. The V gene's germline CDR1 is SGHDT and CDR2 YYEEEE. The CDR3 DNA reads TGTGCCAGCAGCTTAGCGGGGGGCGCTTACGAGCAGTACTTC. It translates to CASSLAGGAYEQYF. The full variable domain, its missing parts supplied by reference TRBV5-6 and TRBJ2-7, is DAGVTQSPTHLIKTRGQQVTLRCSPKSGHDTVSWYQQALGQGPQFIFQYYEEEERQRGNFPDRFSGHQFPNYSSELNVNALLLGDSALYLCASSLAGGAYEQYFGPGTRLTVT.

This clone was detected a few times. The rearrangement links TRBV5-5 to TRBJ1-6; maybe TRBD1 (6 bases). The length of the CDR3 is 19 residues. V dropped 0 bases and J dropped 5 bases, with 21 bases sitting between them. Germline assignment: CDR1 SGHKS and CDR2 YYEKEE (reference sequence). The CDR3 DNA is TGTGCCAGCAGCTTGGTCCCCCGCCGGCCAACAGGGCATAATTCACCCCTCCACTTT. Translating it yields CASSLVPRRPTGHNSPLHF. The full variable domain, its missing parts supplied by reference TRBV5-5 and TRBJ1-6, is DAGVTQSPTHLIKTRGQQVTLRCSPISGHKSVSWYQQVLGQGPQFIFQYYEKEERGRGNFPDRFSARQFPNYSSELNVNALLLGDSALYLCASSLVPRRPTGHNSPLHFGNGTRLTVT.

The chain combines TRBV6-5 with TRBJ2-5, with D maybe TRBD2 (6 bases). V dropped 5 bases and J dropped 5 bases, with 6 bases sitting between them. The CDR3 is 11 amino acids. Germline assignment: CDR1 MNHEY and CDR2 SVGAGI. The CDR3 DNA reads as TGTGCCAGCAGTAGCGGGGAGACCCAGTACTTC. Protein sequence: CASSSGETQYF.

A word on this clone: The DNA is omitted, as the CDR3 cannot be located on it reliably, and the CDR3 follows TCRdb's listing. Other DNA variants within this sample encode the same CDR3. Here the CDR3 reads CASSSSGVGYGYTF. The chain carries TRBV27 and TRBJ1-2. The CDR3 extends over 14 residues, inclusive of both ends. Germline V gives CDR1 MNHEY, CDR2 SMNVEV (reference sequence).

CDR3 sequence reads: CASSLAGTDGYTF. Written as DNA, the CDR3 is TGTGCCAGCAGTTTAGCGGGCACGGATGGCTACACCTTC. The chain carries TRBV28 and TRBJ1-2, with D unresolved. Trimming removed 2 bases at V and 6 bases at J, with 10 bases between. CDR3 length: 13 amino acids. Germline V gene data show CDR1 as MDHEN and CDR2 as SYDVKM.

This sequence joins TRBV6-5 and TRBJ1-5, with a weak D call TRBD1 (5 bases). Germline CDR1 and CDR2: MNHEY and SVGAGI. This CDR3 is 13 amino acids long. V lost 7 bases and J 7 bases, leaving 14 bases between the germline ends. The CDR3 region has the DNA TGTGCCAGCAACGGGCGGGGGGGACAGCCCCAGCATTTT. Amino acids: CASNGRGGQPQHF.

V is TRBV6-5 and J is TRBJ1-6, with 7 positions matching TRBD1. Germline CDR1 reads MNHEY; CDR2 reads SVGAGI. The CDR3 is made up of 15 amino acids. The V and J ends lost 6 bases and 7 bases, in that order; junction bases with no gene match: 9. The CDR3 DNA follows: TGTGCCAGCAGCCGCTCGACAGGGCTGAATTCACCCCTCCACTTT. This translates into CASSRSTGLNSPLHF.